This T cell receptor beta chain came from a study of human T cells and chemical hapten exposure. Time point reported: pre-sensitization, week 0. Described treatment: therapeutic diphenylcyclopropenone sensitization with weekly scalp DPC. From the RACE reads, TCRdb called clonotypes with MiXCR, one entry per CDR3 protein. The sample yields 250,000 or so distinct CDR3 sequences, over 7.5% seen once. This specimen was whole blood, taken in connection with sensitization to the hapten diphenylcyclopropenone (DPC). This TCR was sampled from a man aged 18 to 29 with alopecia areata. Some clones in this sample may be carry-over from other donors' samples.

The CDR3 coding sequence is TGTGCCAGCATCCGGACAGGGGAGTCGGGGTCACCCCTCCACTTT. As protein: CASIRTGESGSPLHF. The chain employs TRBV2 and TRBJ1-6; 9 bases are shared with TRBD1. The CDR3 runs 15 residues. Germline CDR1 is SNHLY and CDR2 is FYNNEI. V gave up 7 bases and J gave up 10 bases; unmatched junction bases: 11.